The 3 T cell receptor beta chains presented below share a single source sample, sequenced in a study of liver allograft versus peripheral blood T cells (dated by TCRdb to the early 2020s). Turning to the overall study: In liver transplant recipients, the study looked at T cell receptor repertoires in the peripheral blood and set them against the repertoires found within the transplanted livers.

For sequencing, an Illumina MiSeq was employed. TCRdb itself trimmed the public reads at Q25 with fastp, ran MiXCR and retained productive beta chains. Each CDR3 protein gets just one entry, which takes the most common genes and DNA from the rows behind it. Here the sample has around 15,000 distinct CDR3 sequences; under 25% occur a single time. The ten largest clones take up roughly 13% of the sample. These receptors were obtained from a human patient who had a liver transplant. In transplant recipients, some T cells may be of donor rather than host origin.

This clonotype appeared many times. The chain carries TRBV6-5 and TRBJ1-6; D gene unclear. This CDR3 has 14 amino acids. In germline, CDR1 is MNHEY, CDR2 SVGAGI. Trimming pared 1 base from V and 6 bases from J, leaving 7 bases between. The chain's CDR3 is CASSYWRINSPLHF. The CDR3 DNA reads as TGTGCCAGCAGTTACTGGCGGATTAATTCACCCCTCCACTTT.

This clonotype occurred many times. The genes are TRBV7-2 and TRBJ2-1; no definite D call. The CDR3 has 14 amino acids. The germline gives CDR1 SGHTA, CDR2 FQGNSA. V lost 2 bases and J 7 bases, leaving 12 bases between the germline ends. CDR3 in DNA: TGTGCCAGCAGCTTAAGGCTTGAACAGAATGAGCAGTTCTTC. Protein sequence: CASSLRLEQNEQFF.

This clonotype has only a few counts. The genes are TRBV27 and TRBJ1-5, with D perhaps matching TRBD1 (6 bases). The CDR3 consists of 14 residues. V shed 8 bases and J shed 5 bases, with 16 bases lying between them. The germline CDR1 and CDR2 sequences are MNHEY and SMNVEV (reference sequence). The CDR3 DNA reads TGTGCCAGCTCTGCGGGGGCCTGGGATCAGCCCCAGCATTTT. It translates to CASSAGAWDQPQHF.